This TCR beta chain was documented in a study of T cells after yellow fever vaccination. Trimming removed 5 bases from V and 4 bases from J, with 9 bases in between. CDR3 length: 12 amino acids. Germline loops: CDR1 DFQATT, CDR2 SNEGSKA (reference sequence). TCRdb re-called the 5' RACE reads with MiXCR, one entry per CDR3 protein. Of about 29,000 distinct CDR3 sequences listed, more than 5% are singletons. This clonotype was observed at least ten times. The V gene is TRBV20-1, the J gene TRBJ1-5; possibly TRBD1 for D (6 bases). The sequencing here drew on CD8+ T cells sorted from PBMCs, taken 10 days after the yellow fever booster vaccination. The TCR originated in a man aged 25 to 40 who received the YFV17D yellow fever vaccine. This CDR3 is CSAEQGNQPQHF. CDR3 nucleotide sequence: TGCAGTGCTGAACAGGGAAATCAGCCCCAGCATTTT.